Sequencing of this T cell receptor beta chain was carried out in a study of blood T cells in healthy people across ages. Across the whole study: Capture by template switching was about one barcoded beta molecule per two T cells.

Points from the study as a whole: A roughly linear fall in TCR beta diversity per million T cells was seen with increasing age.

Trimming removed 7 bases at V and 7 bases at J, with 11 bases between. The CDR3 runs to 12 residues. On this clonotype itself: Its antigen remains unknown.

PCR was performed a second time for about 7 to 12 cycles using a sample-barcoded 5' primer and a J-beta primer mix. Every molecule of cDNA carried a tag from a template-switch adaptor with 12 random nucleotides. TCRdb recomputed calls from the 5' RACE reads with MiXCR, one row per CDR3 protein. This sample carries approximately 790,000 distinct CDR3 sequences, approximately 59% of them seen once, and the ten largest clones take around a quarter. The source material was blood. The chain is built from TRBV12-3 or TRBV12-4 and TRBJ1-5; D gene ambiguous. The receptor's source is a young man in good health. Written as DNA, the CDR3 is TGTGCCAGCAATCAGGAGGGCCAGCCCCAGCATTTT. This translates into CASNQEGQPQHF.